This T cell receptor beta chain emerged from a study of blood T cell repertoires in COVID-19. Details on this clone: The sample has other DNA sequences that encode this CDR3 too.

Germline CDR1 reads SEHNR; CDR2 reads FQNEAQ (reference sequence). The V gene end was trimmed by 5 bases and the J gene end by 2 bases; junction bases not matched to a gene: 7. The length of the CDR3 is 15 residues. In Seattle, patients joined the study during active infection and were tracked longitudinally. The assay was immunoSEQ multiplex PCR, and TCRdb's table has in-frame clones only and misses some. In the table there are some 270,000 clones, about 82% of which are singletons. The material sequenced was peripheral blood. J is TRBJ1-1 and V is TRBV7-9; 8 positions agree with TRBD1. The receptor's source is an elderly woman with COVID-19, enrolled during active disease. In DNA form, the CDR3 reads TGTGCCAGCAGCCCCCGACAGGGGACCAACACTGAAGCTTTCTTT. It translates to CASSPRQGTNTEAFF.